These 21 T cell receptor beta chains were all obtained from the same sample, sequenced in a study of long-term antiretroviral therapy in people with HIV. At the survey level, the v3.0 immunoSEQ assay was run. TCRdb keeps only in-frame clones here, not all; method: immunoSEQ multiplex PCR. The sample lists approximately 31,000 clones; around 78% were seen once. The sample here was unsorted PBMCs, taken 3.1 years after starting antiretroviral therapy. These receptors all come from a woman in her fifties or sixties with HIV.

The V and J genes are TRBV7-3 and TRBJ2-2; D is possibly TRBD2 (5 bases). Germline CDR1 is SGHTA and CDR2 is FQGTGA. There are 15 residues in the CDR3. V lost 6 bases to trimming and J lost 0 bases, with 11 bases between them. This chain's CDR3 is CASSYGLTNTGELFF. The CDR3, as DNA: TGTGCCAGCAGTTACGGACTTACGAACACCGGGGAGCTGTTTTTT.

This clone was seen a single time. DNA for the CDR3: TGTGCCAGCAGTTACTCGATGGATGATCAGCCCCAGCATTTT. Its translation is CASSYSMDDQPQHF. The genes are TRBV6-6 and TRBJ1-5; D unresolved. Per germline, CDR1 MNHNY and CDR2 SVGAGI (reference sequence). The CDR3 totals 14 residues. Trimming left V 0 bases short and J 5 bases short, with 8 bases between.

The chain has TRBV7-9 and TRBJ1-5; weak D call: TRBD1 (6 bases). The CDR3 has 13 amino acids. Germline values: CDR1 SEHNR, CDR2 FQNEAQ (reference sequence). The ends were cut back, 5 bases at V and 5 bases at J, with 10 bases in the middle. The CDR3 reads CASSLDSYQPQHF. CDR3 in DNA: TGTGCCAGCAGCCTGGACAGCTATCAGCCCCAGCATTTT.

CDR3 in DNA: TGTGCCAGCAGTTTCGGAGGGGCGATCGGTGCTGGCGAGCAGTACTTC. Its protein is CASSFGGAIGAGEQYF. The chain is built from TRBV28 and TRBJ2-7; possibly TRBD2 for D (6 bases). V lost 3 bases, J lost 6 bases, and 21 bases lay in between. This CDR3 comprises 16 residues. In germline, CDR1 is MDHEN, CDR2 SYDVKM.

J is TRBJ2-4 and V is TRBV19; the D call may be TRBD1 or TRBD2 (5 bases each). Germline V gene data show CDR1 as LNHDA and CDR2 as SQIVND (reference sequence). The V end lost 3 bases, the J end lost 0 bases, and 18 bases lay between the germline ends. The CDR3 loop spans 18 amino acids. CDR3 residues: CASSILARGELAKNIQYF. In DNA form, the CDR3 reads TGTGCCAGTAGTATCCTTGCTCGGGGCGAACTAGCCAAAAACATTCAGTACTTC.

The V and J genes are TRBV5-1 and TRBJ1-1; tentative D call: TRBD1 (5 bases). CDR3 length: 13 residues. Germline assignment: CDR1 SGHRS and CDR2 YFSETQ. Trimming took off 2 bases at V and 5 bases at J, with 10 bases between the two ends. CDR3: CASSLTRDTEAFF. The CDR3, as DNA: TGCGCCAGCAGCTTAACCAGGGATACTGAAGCTTTCTTT.

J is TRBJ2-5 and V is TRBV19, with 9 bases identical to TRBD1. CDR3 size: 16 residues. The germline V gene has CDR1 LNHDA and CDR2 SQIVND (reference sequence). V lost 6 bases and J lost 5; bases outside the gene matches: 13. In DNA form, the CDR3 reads TGTGCCAGTAGCCAAATTGACAGGGGGATTGTGGAGACCCAGTACTTC. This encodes CASSQIDRGIVETQYF.

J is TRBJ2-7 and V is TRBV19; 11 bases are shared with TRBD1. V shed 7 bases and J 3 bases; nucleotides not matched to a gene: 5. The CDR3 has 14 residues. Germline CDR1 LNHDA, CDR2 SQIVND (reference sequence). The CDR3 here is CASMPGQGVYEQYF. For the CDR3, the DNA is TGTGCCAGTATGCCGGGACAGGGGGTCTACGAGCAGTACTTC.

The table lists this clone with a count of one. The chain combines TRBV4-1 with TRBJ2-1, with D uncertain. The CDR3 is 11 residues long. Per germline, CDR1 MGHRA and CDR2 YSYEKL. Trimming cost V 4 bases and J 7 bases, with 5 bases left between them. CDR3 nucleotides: TGCGCCAGCAGCCCTAGGAATGAGCAGTTCTTC. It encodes CASSPRNEQFF.

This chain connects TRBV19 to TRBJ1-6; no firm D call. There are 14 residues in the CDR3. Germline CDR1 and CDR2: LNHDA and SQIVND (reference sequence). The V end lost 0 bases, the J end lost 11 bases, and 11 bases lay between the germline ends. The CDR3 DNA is TGTGCCAGTAGTATAGAGGGTACCAAGGCACCCCTCCACTTT. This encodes CASSIEGTKAPLHF.

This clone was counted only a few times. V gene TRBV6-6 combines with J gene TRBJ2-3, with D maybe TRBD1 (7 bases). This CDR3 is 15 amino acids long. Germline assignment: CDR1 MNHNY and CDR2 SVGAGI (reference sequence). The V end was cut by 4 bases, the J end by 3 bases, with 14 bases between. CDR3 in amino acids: CASSLPTGRTDTQYF. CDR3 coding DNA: TGTGCCAGCAGTTTACCGACAGGGAGGACAGATACGCAGTATTTT.

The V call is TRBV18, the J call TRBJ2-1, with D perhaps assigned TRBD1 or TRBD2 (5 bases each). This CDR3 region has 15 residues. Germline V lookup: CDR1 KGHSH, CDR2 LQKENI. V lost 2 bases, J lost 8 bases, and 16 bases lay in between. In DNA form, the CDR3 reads TGTGCCAGCTCACCAAAAACTAGGCAGGGCGATGAGCAGTTCTTC. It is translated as CASSPKTRQGDEQFF.

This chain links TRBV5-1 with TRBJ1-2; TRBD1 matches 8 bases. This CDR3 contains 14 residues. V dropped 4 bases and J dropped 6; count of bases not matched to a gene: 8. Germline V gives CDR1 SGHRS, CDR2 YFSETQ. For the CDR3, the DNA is TGCGCCAGCAGCCCGACAGGGGACGTAGATGGCTACACCTTC. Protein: CASSPTGDVDGYTF.

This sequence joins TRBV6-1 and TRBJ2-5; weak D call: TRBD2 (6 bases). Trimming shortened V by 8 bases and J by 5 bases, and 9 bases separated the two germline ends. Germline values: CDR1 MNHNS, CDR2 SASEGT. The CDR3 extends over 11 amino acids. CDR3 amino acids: CASWRAETQYF. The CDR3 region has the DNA TGTGCCAGCTGGAGGGCCGAGACCCAGTACTTC.

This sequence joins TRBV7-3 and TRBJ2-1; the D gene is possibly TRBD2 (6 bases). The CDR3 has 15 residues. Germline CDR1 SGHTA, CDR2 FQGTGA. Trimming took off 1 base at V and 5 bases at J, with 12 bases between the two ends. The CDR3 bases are TGTGCCAGCAGCTTAAGACCTAGCGCCCACAATGAGCAGTTCTTC. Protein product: CASSLRPSAHNEQFF. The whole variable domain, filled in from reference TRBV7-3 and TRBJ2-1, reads GAGVSQTPSNKVTEKGKYVELRCDPISGHTALYWYRQSLGQGPEFLIYFQGTGAADDSGLPNDRFFAVRPEGSVSTLKIQRTERGDSAVYLCASSLRPSAHNEQFFGPGTRLTVL.

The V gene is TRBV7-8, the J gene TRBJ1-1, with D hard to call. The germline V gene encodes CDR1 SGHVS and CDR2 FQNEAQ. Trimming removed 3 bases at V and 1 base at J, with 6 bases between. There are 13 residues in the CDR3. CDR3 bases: TGTGCCAGCAGCTTCCAAAAGAACACTGAAGCTTTCTTT. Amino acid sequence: CASSFQKNTEAFF.

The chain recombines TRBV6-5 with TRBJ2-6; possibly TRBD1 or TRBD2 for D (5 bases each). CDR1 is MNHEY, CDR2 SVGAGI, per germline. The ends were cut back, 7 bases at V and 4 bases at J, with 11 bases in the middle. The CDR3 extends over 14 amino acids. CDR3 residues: CASTPGTGANVLTF. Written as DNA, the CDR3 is TGTGCCAGCACCCCAGGGACCGGGGCCAACGTCCTGACTTTC.

CDR3 loop: CASSFSSGAGTPLGYEQYF. Written as DNA, the CDR3 is TGTGCCAGCAGCTTCTCTTCAGGAGCCGGGACTCCCTTGGGGTACGAGCAGTACTTC. The rearrangement uses TRBV7-8 and TRBJ2-7; TRBD2 is a possible D gene (6 bases). CDR3 length equals 19 residues. V shed 3 bases and J shed 4 bases, with 28 bases lying between them. Per germline, CDR1 SGHVS and CDR2 FQNEAQ.

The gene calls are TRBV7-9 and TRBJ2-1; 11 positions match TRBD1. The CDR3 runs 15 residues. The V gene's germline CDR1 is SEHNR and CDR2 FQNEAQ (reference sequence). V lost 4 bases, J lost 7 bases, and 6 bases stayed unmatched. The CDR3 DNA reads TGTGCCAGCAGCTCATCCGGGACAGGGGGGAATGAGCAGTTCTTC. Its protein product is CASSSSGTGGNEQFF. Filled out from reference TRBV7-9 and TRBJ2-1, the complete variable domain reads DTGVSQNPRHKITKRGQNVTFRCDPISEHNRLYWYRQTLGQGPEFLTYFQNEAQLEKSRLLSDRFSAERPKGSFSTLEIQRTEQGDSAMYLCASSSSGTGGNEQFFGPGTRLTVL.

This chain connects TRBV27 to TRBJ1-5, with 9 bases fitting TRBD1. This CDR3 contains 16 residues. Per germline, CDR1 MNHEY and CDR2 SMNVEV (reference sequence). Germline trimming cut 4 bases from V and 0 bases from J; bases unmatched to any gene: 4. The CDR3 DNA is TGTGCCAGCAGTTCACGGACAGGGGTTAGCAATCAGCCCCAGCATTTT. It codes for CASSSRTGVSNQPQHF.

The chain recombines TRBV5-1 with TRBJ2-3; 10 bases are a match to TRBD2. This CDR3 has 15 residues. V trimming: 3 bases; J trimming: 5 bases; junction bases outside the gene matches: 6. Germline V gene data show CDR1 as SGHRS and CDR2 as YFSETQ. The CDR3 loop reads CASSSQRGGQDTQYF. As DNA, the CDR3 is TGCGCCAGCAGCTCCCAGCGGGGGGGCCAAGATACGCAGTATTTT.